The rows below give T cell receptor beta chains drawn from one sample of a study of T cells in Graves' hyperthyroidism and ophthalmopathy. TCRdb re-called the multiplex PCR reads through MiXCR, storing one row per CDR3 protein. The sample includes 600,000 to 850,000 distinct CDR3 sequences, 18% of them seen just once. The sample was blood. The origin of the receptors is a woman aged 45-60 years with Graves' hyperthyroidism that later progressed to Graves' ophthalmopathy. CDR3s include the opening cysteine and the closing phenylalanine or tryptophan. The order of the fields is V gene, clone size, D gene, J gene, CDR3 protein, CDR3 DNA. The D gene is left open where the match is weak. Some rows mark clone size as missing; the rest say once, few, many or name a class of expanded clone.

>TRBV19|few|-|TRBJ1-1
CASIRGYMNTEAFF
TGTGCCAGTATCCGAGGGTATATGAACACTGAAGCTTTCTTT
>TRBV2|-|-|TRBJ1-3
CASSEQGTQGNTIYF
TGTGCCAGCAGTGAACAGGGGACACAAGGAAACACCATATATTTT
>TRBV3-1|few|-|TRBJ2-2
CASSQRQGRDGELFF
TGTGCCAGCAGCCAAAGACAGGGGAGGGACGGGGAGCTGTTTTTT
>TRBV11-2|many|TRBD1|TRBJ1-2
CASSLVAGGSNYGYTF
TGTGCCAGCAGCTTAGTGGCAGGGGGTTCTAACTATGGCTACACCTTC
>TRBV19|-|-|TRBJ2-7
CASSRGLFYEQYF
TGTGCCAGTAGTAGGGGGCTCTTCTACGAGCAGTACTTC
>TRBV3-1|many|-|TRBJ1-1
CASSQDEKEGYTEAFF
TGTGCCAGCAGCCAAGATGAAAAGGAGGGGTACACTGAAGCTTTCTTT
>TRBV20-1|many|-|TRBJ2-7
CSASGAGQYEQYF
TGCAGTGCTAGTGGGGCAGGGCAATACGAGCAGTACTTC
>TRBV11-3|many|-|TRBJ2-3
CASSLGAAPSTDTQYF
TGTGCCAGCAGCTTAGGCGCGGCGCCTAGCACAGATACGCAGTATTTT
>TRBV7-9|few|TRBD2|TRBJ2-1
CASSPTWTSGDNEQFF
TGTGCCAGCAGCCCAACCTGGACTAGCGGGGACAATGAGCAGTTCTTC
>TRBV11-2|many|-|TRBJ2-1
CASSKYEQFF
TGTGCCAGCAGCAAATATGAGCAGTTCTTC
>TRBV20-1|many|-|TRBJ2-3
CSAPALGAPTDTQYF
TGCAGTGCCCCGGCTTTAGGGGCCCCCACAGATACGCAGTATTTT
>TRBV3-1|-|-|TRBJ1-5
CASSQEWEGGQPQHF
TGTGCCAGCAGCCAAGAATGGGAGGGGGGACAGCCCCAGCATTTT
>TRBV12-3/TRBV12-4|-|TRBD1|TRBJ2-7
CASGPGQGWSYEQYF
TGTGCCAGCGGCCCCGGACAGGGGTGGTCCTACGAGCAGTACTTC
>TRBV18|few|-|TRBJ1-6
CASRPGGQGTSPLHF
TGTGCCAGCCGACCCGGCGGGCAGGGGACTTCACCCCTCCACTTT
>TRBV7-2|few|-|TRBJ1-5
CASSQDSLSRQPQHF
TGTGCCAGCAGTCAAGACAGCCTCTCGAGGCAGCCCCAGCATTTT
>TRBV11-2|many|-|TRBJ2-1
CASSVSGPNEQFF
TGTGCCAGCAGCGTGAGCGGTCCCAATGAGCAGTTCTTC
>TRBV3-1|many|TRBD2|TRBJ2-7
CASSLQYGLATYEQYF
TGTGCCAGCAGCCTTCAATACGGACTAGCGACCTACGAGCAGTACTTC
>TRBV20-1|-|-|TRBJ2-5
CSARHRVGVETQYF
TGCAGTGCTAGACACAGGGTAGGCGTCGAGACCCAGTACTTC
>TRBV6-1|few|-|TRBJ1-4
CASSSILQLEEKLFF
TGTGCCAGCAGCTCGATCCTGCAACTGGAGGAAAAACTGTTTTTT
>TRBV2|many|-|TRBJ1-2
CASSGQTHYGYTF
TGTGCCAGCAGTGGACAGACGCACTATGGCTACACCTTC